This T cell receptor (beta chain) was sequenced in a study of OX40 agonist ivuxolimab in advanced cancers. Context from the whole study: Ivuxolimab, which targeted the costimulatory receptor OX40 (CD134), was an agonistic, fully human IgG2 monoclonal antibody. Peripheral TCRbeta sequencing aimed to test whether ivuxolimab altered TCR sequence diversity and caused clonal T-cell expansion. Intravenous ivuxolimab was administered to patients every 2 weeks at six dose levels: 0.01, 0.1, 0.3, 1.5, 3 and 10 mg/kg. The dose-escalation cohort was about 86% male with a mean age of approximately 60 years, ranging from 23 to 79. Of the approximately 50 dose-escalation patients, hepatocellular carcinoma was present in about 20, melanoma in roughly 15, renal cell carcinoma in 9 and head and neck cancer in 9. The paper describes the monotherapy dose-escalation part (N ≈ 50 patients) of the phase I trial of ivuxolimab. Patients were allowed to have had prior anti-PD-1, anti-PD-L1 or anti-CTLA-4 therapy, and approximately 41% of the dose-escalation patients had previously received checkpoint inhibitors. Partial responses were achieved by three dose-escalation patients, of whom one had hepatocellular carcinoma and two had cutaneous melanoma.

Broad study findings and their caveats: Low levels of normalized T-cell clonal expansion were also seen in some patients who did not respond. After ivuxolimab, expanded clones were on average more numerous among CD8+ T cells than among CD4+ T cells. In the 0.1-3.0 mg/kg groups, partial responders had among the lowest normalized peripheral clonal expansion, particularly in CD8+ T cells. Clonal expansion of both CD4+ and CD8+ blood T cells was observed from baseline to week 6 at doses 0.1 to 3.0 mg/kg. Which antigens the clonally expanded peripheral T cells were specific for was not determined.

The trial excluded patients who had a history of autoimmune disease or were on systemic immunosuppression. In every dose cohort, peripheral blood was drawn for TCR sequencing at baseline, cycle 4 day 1, and cycle 7 day 1. Samples came from an open-label, multicenter, first-in-human phase I dose-escalation trial of ivuxolimab. The trial enrolled adults with locally advanced or metastatic head and neck squamous cell, hepatocellular, melanoma or renal cell carcinoma. Before TCR sequencing, CD4+ and CD8+ T cells were separately sorted from peripheral blood. The CDR3 spans 14 residues, from the cysteine through the phenylalanine. The DNA shown is the 42-base CDR3, in frame from base 1. Compared with germline, V lacks 6 bases and J lacks 3 bases; bases without a gene match: 6. From a lookup of the germline V gene (reference sequence), CDR1 and CDR2 are SEHNR and FQNEAQ. Genomic DNA was extracted from sorted cells for sequencing of the TCRbeta CDR3 region. TCRbeta CDR3 regions were sequenced using the immunoSEQ Assay. TCRdb obtained this table from immuneACCESS and retained in-frame rearrangements with V and J assigned. These tables miss some clones; where compared with another copy, unresolved V genes account for less than half of the shortfall, and the remainder is unexplained. This sample has about 87,000 clones in its table, and approximately 87% of those were observed once. Around 1.5% of the sample lies in the top ten.

Details on this clone: It has no known antigen specificity. No base quality values were provided; no much bigger clone lies one nucleotide off.

This TCR derives from an adult with an advanced solid tumor such as melanoma, head and neck, liver or kidney cancer. Recombination joined TRBV7-9 with TRBJ1-1; 8 middle bases align to TRBD1. The source material was CD4+ or CD8+ T cells sorted from blood, sampled in a trial of the OX40 agonist ivuxolimab. The CDR3 amino acid sequence is: CASRSTGVDTEAFF. The DNA sequence reads TGTGCCAGCAGATCGACAGGGGTGGACACTGAAGCTTTCTTT.